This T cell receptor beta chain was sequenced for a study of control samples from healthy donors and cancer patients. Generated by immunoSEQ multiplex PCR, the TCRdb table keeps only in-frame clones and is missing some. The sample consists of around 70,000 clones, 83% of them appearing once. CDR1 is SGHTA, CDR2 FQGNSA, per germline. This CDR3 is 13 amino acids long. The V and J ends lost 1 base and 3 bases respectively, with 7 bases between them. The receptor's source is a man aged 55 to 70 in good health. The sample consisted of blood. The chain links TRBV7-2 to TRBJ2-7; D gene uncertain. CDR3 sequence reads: CASSLVMGYEQYF. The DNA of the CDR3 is TGTGCCAGCAGCTTAGTCATGGGCTACGAGCAGTACTTC.